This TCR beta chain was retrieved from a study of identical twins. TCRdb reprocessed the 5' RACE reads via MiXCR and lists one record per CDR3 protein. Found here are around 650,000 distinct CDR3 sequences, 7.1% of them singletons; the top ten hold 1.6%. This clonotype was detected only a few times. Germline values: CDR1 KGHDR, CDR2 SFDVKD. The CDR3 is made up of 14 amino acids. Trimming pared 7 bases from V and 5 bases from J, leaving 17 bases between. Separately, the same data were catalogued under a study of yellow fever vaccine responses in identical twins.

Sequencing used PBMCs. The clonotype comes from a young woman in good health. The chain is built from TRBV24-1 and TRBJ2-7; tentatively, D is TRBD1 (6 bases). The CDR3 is CATSRRGPSDEQYF. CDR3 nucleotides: TGTGCCACCAGCCGCAGGGGACCCAGCGACGAGCAGTACTTC.